The 29 T cell receptor beta chains below all came from one sample that was sequenced in a study of OX40 agonist ivuxolimab in advanced cancers. The protocol was immunoSEQ multiplex PCR, while the TCRdb copy is restricted to in-frame clones and leaves out a portion. Of tens of thousands of clones detected, about 86% appear once; the ten largest clones hold over 0.45%. Specimen: CD4+ or CD8+ T cells sorted from blood, collected in a trial of the OX40 agonist ivuxolimab. Source of these receptors: an adult with an advanced solid tumor such as melanoma, head and neck, liver or kidney cancer.

V is TRBV18 and J is TRBJ2-5, with TRBD2 matching over 8 bases. The CDR3 runs to 19 residues. The ends lost 6 bases at V and 5 bases at J; junction bases unmatched: 23. Per germline, CDR1 KGHSH and CDR2 LQKENI. CDR3 amino acids: CASSPPASGSTHAGETQYF. The CDR3 DNA follows: TGTGCCAGCTCTCCTCCCGCTAGCGGGTCGACCCACGCCGGGGAGACCCAGTACTTC. The full variable domain, rest sourced from reference TRBV18 and TRBJ2-5, is NAGVMQNPRHLVRRRGQEARLRCSPMKGHSHVYWYRQLPEEGLKFMVYLQKENIIDESGMPKERFSAEFPKEGPSILRIQQVVRGDSAAYFCASSPPASGSTHAGETQYFGPGTRLLVL.

The chain links TRBV6-1 to TRBJ2-7, with a possible D match to TRBD1 (7 bases). Between the trimmed V and J ends, which lost 2 bases and 2 bases, there was a span of 10 bases. This CDR3 is 14 amino acids long. CDR1 and CDR2 from the germline V gene are MNHNS and SASEGT. CDR3: CASSEQGEAYEQYF. CDR3 nucleotide sequence: TGTGCCAGCAGTGAACAGGGGGAGGCCTACGAGCAGTACTTC.

This clone was detected only a few times. V is TRBV5-5 and J is TRBJ1-6; D is unclear. The germline gives CDR1 SGHKS, CDR2 YYEKEE (reference sequence). V was cut by 2 bases and J by 9 bases, with 6 bases left in between. CDR3 length equals 12 residues. This CDR3 is CASSLVGSPLHF. CDR3 bases: TGTGCCAGCAGCTTAGTGGGTTCACCCCTCCACTTT.

V usage is TRBV11-2 and J usage is TRBJ2-7, with TRBD1 matching over 7 bases. The CDR3 contains 15 residues. The germline V gene encodes CDR1 SGHAT and CDR2 FQNNGV. V was pared by 5 bases and J by 4 bases, with 11 bases of the junction left unmatched. In DNA form, the CDR3 reads TGTGCCAGCAGCAATCATAGGACAGGTTCATACGAGCAGTACTTC. It is translated as CASSNHRTGSYEQYF.

The chain employs TRBV5-4 and TRBJ2-5; D might be TRBD1 or TRBD2, each matching 5 bases. The V gene lost 3 bases and the J gene lost 2 bases, with 11 bases spanning the gap. Germline loops: CDR1 SGHNT, CDR2 YYREEE (reference sequence). This CDR3 comprises 14 residues. The CDR3 DNA is TGTGCCAGCAGCTCAGGGACGGCTCAAGAGACCCAGTACTTC. This gives the protein CASSSGTAQETQYF. The whole variable domain, remainder taken from reference TRBV5-4 and TRBJ2-5, is ETGVTQSPTHLIKTRGQQVTLRCSSQSGHNTVSWYQQALGQGPQFIFQYYREEENGRGNFPPRFSGLQFPNYSSELNVNALELDDSALYLCASSSGTAQETQYFGPGTRLLVL.

The CDR3 DNA follows: TGTGCCAGCAGCTTAGGGACAGCGAGCCAACAAGAGACCCAGTACTTC. Translated, it gives CASSLGTASQQETQYF. The chain uses TRBV7-2 and TRBJ2-5; D might be TRBD1 (6 bases). Looked up from germline, CDR1 is SGHTA and CDR2 is FQGNSA. V lost 1 base to trimming and J lost 2 bases, with 14 bases between them. The CDR3 totals 16 residues.

The chain combines TRBV25-1 with TRBJ2-3; TRBD1 might be the D (8 bases). Germline V gene data show CDR1 as MGHDK and CDR2 as SYGVNS. The CDR3 spans 12 residues. The germline V and J ends were trimmed by 6 bases and 8 bases, with 12 bases remaining between them. For the CDR3, the DNA is TGTGCCAGCAGCACAGGGGGGGGTACGCAGTATTTT. Translation gives CASSTGGGTQYF.

This sequence joins TRBV19 and TRBJ2-4; no definite D call. The germline gives CDR1 LNHDA, CDR2 SQIVND (reference sequence). Trimming cost V 6 bases and J 1 base, with 13 bases left between them. There are 15 residues in the CDR3. CDR3: CASRKTLLAKNIQYF. CDR3 DNA: TGTGCCAGTAGAAAGACCCTTCTCGCCAAAAACATTCAGTACTTC.

The rearrangement joins TRBV28 to TRBJ2-1; 12 bases agree with TRBD1. The V and J ends lost 7 bases and 8 bases, in that order; junction bases with no gene match: 15. Germline V gene sequence: CDR1 MDHEN, CDR2 SYDVKM. The CDR3 covers 17 residues. Written as DNA, the CDR3 is TGTGCCAGCAATAGTCATATCCGGGACAGGGGGCGCGATGAGCAGTTCTTC. It specifies CASNSHIRDRGRDEQFF.

This rearrangement joins TRBV7-3 to TRBJ2-1, with 13 positions matching TRBD2. V shed 6 bases and J 6 bases; nucleotides not matched to a gene: 5. Germline V gives CDR1 SGHTA, CDR2 FQGTGA. This CDR3 is 15 amino acids long. The CDR3 nucleotides read TGTGCCAGCAGTAAGACTAGCGGGGGGCCCAATGAGCAGTTCTTC. Translated, it gives CASSKTSGGPNEQFF.

This sequence joins TRBV9 and TRBJ2-5; 8 bases match TRBD1. Germline CDR1 reads SGDLS; CDR2 reads YYNGEE. V was clipped by 3 bases and J by 4 bases; unmatched bases: 5. The CDR3 contains 14 residues. This chain's CDR3 is CASSGAGGGETQYF. The DNA of the CDR3 is TGTGCCAGCAGCGGGGCAGGGGGCGGAGAGACCCAGTACTTC. Variable domain in full (rest from reference TRBV9 and TRBJ2-5): DSGVTQTPKHLITATGQRVTLRCSPRSGDLSVYWYQQSLDQGLQFLIQYYNGEERAKGNILERFSAQQFPDLHSELNLSSLELGDSALYFCASSGAGGGETQYFGPGTRLLVL.

The rearrangement links TRBV2 to TRBJ1-1, with 7 bases lining up with TRBD1. V gave up 3 bases and J gave up 3 bases; unmatched junction bases: 1. The germline CDR1 and CDR2 sequences are SNHLY and FYNNEI. The CDR3 has 13 residues. The CDR3 reads CASSDRGDTEAFF. As DNA, the CDR3 is TGTGCCAGCAGTGACAGGGGGGACACTGAAGCTTTCTTT.

This chain uses TRBV30 with TRBJ2-2; 7 bases match TRBD1. Germline trimming cut 4 bases from V and 4 bases from J; bases unmatched to any gene: 6. The CDR3 covers 14 residues. The V gene's germline CDR1 is GTSNPN and CDR2 SVGIG (reference sequence). CDR3 region: CAWKFNRGTGELFF. CDR3 coding DNA: TGTGCCTGGAAGTTTAACAGGGGCACCGGGGAGCTGTTTTTT.

The chain joins TRBV5-1 to TRBJ2-5; 10 bases map to TRBD2. The CDR3 is 16 amino acids. After removal of 0 bases from V and 2 bases from J, the junction contained 4 bases not matched to a gene. CDR1 SGHRS and CDR2 YFSETQ come from the germline V gene. CDR3 residues: CASSLAGTSVQETQYF. The CDR3 coding sequence is TGCGCCAGCAGCTTGGCCGGGACTAGCGTTCAAGAGACCCAGTACTTC.

The V and J genes are TRBV5-3 and TRBJ1-1; no clear D. TRBV5-3 is filed as an ORF, its function uncertain. V was cut by 8 bases and J by 3 bases, with 17 bases left in between. The length of the CDR3 is 14 residues. This CDR3 reads CASTLYTWDTEAFF. CDR3 coding DNA: TGTGCCAGCACTCTGTACACTTGGGACACTGAAGCTTTCTTT.

J is TRBJ2-5 and V is TRBV7-2, with 9 bases that match TRBD1. J was trimmed by 5 bases and V by 6 bases; bases with no gene match: 7. The CDR3 runs 14 residues. Germline V gives CDR1 SGHTA, CDR2 FQGNSA. This CDR3 is CASRSTGGMETQYF. The CDR3 DNA reads as TGTGCCAGCAGGTCGACAGGGGGTATGGAGACCCAGTACTTC.

This clone was seen more than once but under ten times. The chain recombines TRBV28 with TRBJ1-1; D is unresolved. Germline-derived CDR1 and CDR2 are MDHEN and SYDVKM. This CDR3 comprises 15 residues. V lost 6 bases, J lost 6 bases, and 20 bases lay in between. The CDR3 region is CASRNPDHQVAEAFF. The DNA of the CDR3 is TGTGCCAGCAGGAACCCGGATCACCAGGTGGCTGAAGCTTTCTTT.

V usage is TRBV6-1 and J usage is TRBJ1-2; D gene unclear. The V end lost 4 bases, the J end lost 6 bases, and 12 bases lay between the germline ends. This CDR3 has 13 amino acids. CDR1 and CDR2 from the germline V gene are MNHNS and SASEGT. CDR3 protein: CASSVGSSDGYTF. The CDR3 DNA follows: TGTGCCAGCAGTGTGGGATCCTCGGATGGCTACACCTTC.

The chain employs TRBV5-4 and TRBJ1-4; TRBD1 aligns across 9 bases. The germline V gene has CDR1 SGHNT and CDR2 YYREEE (reference sequence). CDR3 length: 15 residues. V lost 4 bases to trimming and J lost 7 bases; unmatched junction nucleotides: 8. The chain's CDR3 is CASSPTGGFSEKLFF. CDR3 in DNA: TGTGCCAGCAGCCCGACAGGGGGTTTTAGTGAAAAACTGTTTTTT.

The chain uses TRBV7-2 and TRBJ2-1; 7 bases align to TRBD1. Germline trimming cut 2 bases from V and 0 bases from J; bases unmatched to any gene: 4. From germline, CDR1 is SGHTA and CDR2 FQGNSA. CDR3 length: 16 amino acids. This CDR3 reads CASSLLGTVSYNEQFF. For the CDR3, the DNA is TGTGCCAGCAGCTTATTAGGGACAGTCTCCTACAATGAGCAGTTCTTC.

CDR3 protein: CASSLVPGGGAKNIQYF. CDR3 sequence (DNA): TGTGCCAGCAGCTTAGTACCCGGGGGGGGAGCCAAAAACATTCAGTACTTC. This chain joins TRBV7-9 and TRBJ2-4; 8 nucleotides align to TRBD2. The J segment lost 0 bases and the V segment lost 1 base, leaving 5 bases of the junction unmatched. The CDR3 has 17 residues. Looked up from germline, CDR1 is SEHNR and CDR2 is FQNEAQ (reference sequence).

The chain has TRBV7-9 and TRBJ1-4, with unresolved D. Germline assignment: CDR1 SEHNR and CDR2 FQNEAQ (reference sequence). This CDR3 has 14 residues. The V and J ends lost 2 bases and 3 bases respectively, with 7 bases between them. The CDR3 spells CASSLSLSNEKLFF. For the CDR3, the DNA is TGTGCCAGCAGCTTATCTCTATCTAATGAAAAACTGTTTTTT.

This clone was recorded only once. CDR3 DNA: TGTGCCAGCAGCTCCACTAGCGGGGGGGCGGATACGCAGTATTTT. This encodes CASSSTSGGADTQYF. The chain recombines TRBV7-2 with TRBJ2-3, with 13 bases that match TRBD2. This CDR3 has 15 amino acids. V shed 4 bases and J 6 bases; nucleotides not matched to a gene: 4. Germline CDR1 reads SGHTA; CDR2 reads FQGNSA.

This clone was observed a handful of times. This chain joins TRBV7-2 and TRBJ1-6; D gene unclear. Trimming took 2 bases from V and 3 from J, leaving 14 bases between them. This CDR3 region has 17 residues. From germline, CDR1 is SGHTA and CDR2 FQGNSA. The CDR3 spells CASSLKSGRNYNSPLHF. The CDR3 DNA follows: TGTGCCAGCAGCTTAAAATCTGGTCGGAACTATAATTCACCCCTCCACTTT.

V and J are TRBV2 and TRBJ1-6; tentatively, D is TRBD1 (6 bases). The CDR3 runs 16 residues. V lost 6 bases and J lost 0, with 12 bases in between. Germline V gene lookup returns CDR1 SNHLY and CDR2 FYNNEI. CDR3 residues: CASRRTASSYNSPLHF. The CDR3, as DNA: TGTGCCAGCAGACGGACAGCCAGCTCCTATAATTCACCCCTCCACTTT.

The chain links TRBV5-1 to TRBJ2-7; 11 nucleotides match TRBD2. After removal of 1 base from V and 1 base from J, the junction contained 10 bases not matched to a gene. From germline, CDR1 is SGHRS and CDR2 YFSETQ. This CDR3 has 18 residues. The CDR3 loop is CASSLNLAGGSRSYEQYF. Written as DNA, the CDR3 is TGCGCCAGCAGCTTGAATCTAGCGGGGGGCTCGCGGTCCTACGAGCAGTACTTC.

The V and J genes are TRBV19 and TRBJ2-1; D gene unclear. In germline, CDR1 is LNHDA, CDR2 SQIVND (reference sequence). The CDR3 consists of 11 residues. V was pared by 4 bases and J by 5 bases, with 3 bases between. CDR3 region: CASSSDNEQFF. CDR3 sequence (DNA): TGTGCCAGTAGTAGCGACAATGAGCAGTTCTTC.

The rearrangement joins TRBV5-4 to TRBJ2-5, with 7 bases matching TRBD2. V lost 6 bases to trimming and J lost 4 bases; unmatched junction nucleotides: 15. The CDR3 runs to 16 residues. Germline CDR1 reads SGHNT; CDR2 reads YYREEE (reference sequence). The CDR3 DNA sequence: TGTGCCAGCACCTCGGGAGCGGGGATAAGGGGAGAGACCCAGTACTTC. It yields the protein CASTSGAGIRGETQYF.

The J gene is TRBJ1-6, the V gene TRBV20-1; no clear D. Between the trimmed V and J ends, which lost 3 bases and 17 bases, there was a span of 11 bases. Germline V gives CDR1 DFQATT, CDR2 SNEGSKA (reference sequence). This CDR3 is built from 10 residues. The CDR3 DNA sequence: TGCAGTGCTAGCCGGGAGGAGGTCCACTTT. This translates into CSASREEVHF.